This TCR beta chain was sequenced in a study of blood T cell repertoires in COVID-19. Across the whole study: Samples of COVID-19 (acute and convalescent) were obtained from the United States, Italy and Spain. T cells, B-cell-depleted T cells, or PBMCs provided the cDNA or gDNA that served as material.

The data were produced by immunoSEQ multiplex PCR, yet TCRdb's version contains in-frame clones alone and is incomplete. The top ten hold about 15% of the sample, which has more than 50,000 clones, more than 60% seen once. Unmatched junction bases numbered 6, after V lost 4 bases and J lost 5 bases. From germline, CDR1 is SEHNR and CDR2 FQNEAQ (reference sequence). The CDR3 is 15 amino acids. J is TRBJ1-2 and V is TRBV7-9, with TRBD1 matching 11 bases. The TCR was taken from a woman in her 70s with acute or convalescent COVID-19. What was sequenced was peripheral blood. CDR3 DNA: TGTGCCAGCAGCTCCTGGACAGGGGGCGGTTATGGCTACACCTTC. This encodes CASSSWTGGGYGYTF.